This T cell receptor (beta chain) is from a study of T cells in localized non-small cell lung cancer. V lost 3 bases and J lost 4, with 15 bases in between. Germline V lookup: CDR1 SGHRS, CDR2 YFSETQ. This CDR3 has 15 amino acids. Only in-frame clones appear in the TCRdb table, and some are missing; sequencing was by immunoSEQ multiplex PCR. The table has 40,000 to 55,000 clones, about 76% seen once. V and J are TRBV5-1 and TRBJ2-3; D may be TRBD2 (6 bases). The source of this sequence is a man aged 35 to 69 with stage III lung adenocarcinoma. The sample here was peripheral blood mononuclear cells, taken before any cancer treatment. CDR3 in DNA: TGCGCCAGCAGCTCATTAGGGCTAGCGTCAGATACGCAGTATTTT. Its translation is CASSSLGLASDTQYF.